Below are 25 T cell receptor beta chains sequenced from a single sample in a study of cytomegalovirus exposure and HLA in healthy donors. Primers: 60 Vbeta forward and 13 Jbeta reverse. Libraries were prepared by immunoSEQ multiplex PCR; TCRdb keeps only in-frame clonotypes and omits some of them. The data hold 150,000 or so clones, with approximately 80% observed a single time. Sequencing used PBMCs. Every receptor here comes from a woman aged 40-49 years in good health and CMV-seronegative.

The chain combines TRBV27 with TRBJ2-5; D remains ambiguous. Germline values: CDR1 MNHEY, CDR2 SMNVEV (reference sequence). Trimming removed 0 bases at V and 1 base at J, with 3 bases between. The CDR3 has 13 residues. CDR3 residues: CASSLSGQETQYF. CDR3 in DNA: TGTGCCAGCAGTTTATCCGGCCAAGAGACCCAGTACTTC.

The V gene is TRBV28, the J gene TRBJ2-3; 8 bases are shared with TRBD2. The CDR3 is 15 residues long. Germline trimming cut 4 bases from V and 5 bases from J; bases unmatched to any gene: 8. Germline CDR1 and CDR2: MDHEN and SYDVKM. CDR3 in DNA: TGTGCCAGCAGTTGGGCGGGAGGTCGTAAAGATACGCAGTATTTT. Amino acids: CASSWAGGRKDTQYF.

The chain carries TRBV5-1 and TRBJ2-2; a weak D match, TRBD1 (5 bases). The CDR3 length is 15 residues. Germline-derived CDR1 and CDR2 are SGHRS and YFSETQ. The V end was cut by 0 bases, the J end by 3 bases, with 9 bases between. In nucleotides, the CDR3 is TGCGCCAGCAGCTTGGCCGGCAGGGACACCGGGGAGCTGTTTTTT. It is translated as CASSLAGRDTGELFF.

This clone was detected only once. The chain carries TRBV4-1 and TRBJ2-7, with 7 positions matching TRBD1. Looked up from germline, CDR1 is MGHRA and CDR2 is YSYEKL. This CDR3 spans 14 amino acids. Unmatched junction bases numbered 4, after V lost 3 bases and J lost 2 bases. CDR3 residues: CASSHRDSTYEQYF. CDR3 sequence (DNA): TGCGCCAGCAGCCACCGGGACAGCACCTACGAGCAGTACTTC.

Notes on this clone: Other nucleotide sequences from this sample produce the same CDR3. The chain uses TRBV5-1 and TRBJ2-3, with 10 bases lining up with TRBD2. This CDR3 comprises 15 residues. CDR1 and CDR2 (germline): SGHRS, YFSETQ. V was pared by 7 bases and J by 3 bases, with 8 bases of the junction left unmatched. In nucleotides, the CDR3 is TGCGCCAGCGCCCTAGAGCGGGGGGGTACAGATACGCAGTATTTT. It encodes CASALERGGTDTQYF.

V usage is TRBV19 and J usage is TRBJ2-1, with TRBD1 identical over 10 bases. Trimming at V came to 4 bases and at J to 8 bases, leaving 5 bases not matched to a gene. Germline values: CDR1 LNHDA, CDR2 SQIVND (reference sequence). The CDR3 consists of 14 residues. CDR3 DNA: TGTGCCAGTAGTACGGGACAGGGGATCGATGAGCAGTTCTTC. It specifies CASSTGQGIDEQFF.

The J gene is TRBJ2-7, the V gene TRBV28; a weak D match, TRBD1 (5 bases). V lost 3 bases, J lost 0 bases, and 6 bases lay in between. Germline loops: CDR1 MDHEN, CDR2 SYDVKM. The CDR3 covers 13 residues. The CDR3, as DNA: TGTGCCAGCAGTTTGGGGCCCTCCTACGAGCAGTACTTC. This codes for CASSLGPSYEQYF.

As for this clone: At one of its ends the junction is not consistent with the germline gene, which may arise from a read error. The CDR3 loop reads CASSQGSGVSEAFF. The CDR3 DNA sequence: TGTGCCAGCAGCCAAGGCTCGGGGGTATCTGAAGCTTTCTTT. The V and J genes are TRBV4-1 and TRBJ1-1, with D perhaps matching TRBD1 (5 bases). Germline lookup yields CDR1 MGHRA and CDR2 YSYEKL. There are 14 residues in the CDR3.

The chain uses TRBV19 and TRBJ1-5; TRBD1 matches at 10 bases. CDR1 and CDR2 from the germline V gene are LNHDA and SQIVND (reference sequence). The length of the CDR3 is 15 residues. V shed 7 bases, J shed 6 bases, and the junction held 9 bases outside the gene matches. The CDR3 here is CASNPDRGIGQPQHF. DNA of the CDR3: TGTGCCAGTAACCCGGACAGGGGGATAGGTCAGCCCCAGCATTTT.

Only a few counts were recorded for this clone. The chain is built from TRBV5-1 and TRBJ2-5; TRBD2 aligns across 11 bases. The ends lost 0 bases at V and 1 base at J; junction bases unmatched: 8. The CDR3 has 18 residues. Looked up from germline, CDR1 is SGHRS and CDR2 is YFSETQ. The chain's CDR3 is CASSLAPSGTSGQETQYF. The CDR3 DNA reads TGCGCCAGCAGCTTGGCTCCGTCCGGGACTAGCGGCCAAGAGACCCAGTACTTC.

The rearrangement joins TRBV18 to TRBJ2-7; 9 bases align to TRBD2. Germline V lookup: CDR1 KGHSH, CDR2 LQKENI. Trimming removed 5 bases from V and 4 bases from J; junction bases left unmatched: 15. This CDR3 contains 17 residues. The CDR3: CASSTGLAGQIGYEQYF. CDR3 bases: TGTGCCAGCTCAACGGGGCTAGCGGGACAGATAGGGTACGAGCAGTACTTC.

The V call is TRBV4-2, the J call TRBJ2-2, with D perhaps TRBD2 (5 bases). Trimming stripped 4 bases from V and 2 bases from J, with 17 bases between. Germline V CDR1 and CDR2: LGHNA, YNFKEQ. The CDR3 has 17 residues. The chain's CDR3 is CASSRDAGPFNTGELFF. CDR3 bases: TGTGCCAGCAGCCGCGACGCGGGCCCCTTCAACACCGGGGAGCTGTTTTTT.

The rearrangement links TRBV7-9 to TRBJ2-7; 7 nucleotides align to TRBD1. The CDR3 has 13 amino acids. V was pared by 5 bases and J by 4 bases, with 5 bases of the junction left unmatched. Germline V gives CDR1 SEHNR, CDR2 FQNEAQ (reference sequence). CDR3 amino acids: CASSLGTEYEQYF. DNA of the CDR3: TGTGCCAGCAGCCTAGGGACAGAGTACGAGCAGTACTTC.

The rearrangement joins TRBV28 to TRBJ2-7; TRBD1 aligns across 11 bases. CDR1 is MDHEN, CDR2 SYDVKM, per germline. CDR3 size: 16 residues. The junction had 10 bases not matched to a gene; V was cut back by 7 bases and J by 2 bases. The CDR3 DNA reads TGTGCCAGCAACTCTCCATGGACAGGGGGCGCCTACGAGCAGTACTTC. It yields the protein CASNSPWTGGAYEQYF. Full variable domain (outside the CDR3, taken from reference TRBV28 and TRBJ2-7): DVKVTQSSRYLVKRTGEKVFLECVQDMDHENMFWYRQDPGLGLRLIYFSYDVKMKEKGDIPEGYSVSREKKERFSLILESASTNQTSMYLCASNSPWTGGAYEQYFGPGTRLTVT.

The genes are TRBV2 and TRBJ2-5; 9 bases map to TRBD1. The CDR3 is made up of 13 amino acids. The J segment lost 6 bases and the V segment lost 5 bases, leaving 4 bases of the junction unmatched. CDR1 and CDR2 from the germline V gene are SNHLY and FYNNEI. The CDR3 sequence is CASSPGQGQTQYF. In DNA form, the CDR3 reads TGTGCCAGCAGTCCAGGACAGGGGCAGACCCAGTACTTC. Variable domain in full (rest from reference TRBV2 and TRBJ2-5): EPEVTQTPSHQVTQMGQEVILRCVPISNHLYFYWYRQILGQKVEFLVSFYNNEISEKSEIFDDQFSVERPDGSNFTLKIRSTKLEDSAMYFCASSPGQGQTQYFGPGTRLLVL.

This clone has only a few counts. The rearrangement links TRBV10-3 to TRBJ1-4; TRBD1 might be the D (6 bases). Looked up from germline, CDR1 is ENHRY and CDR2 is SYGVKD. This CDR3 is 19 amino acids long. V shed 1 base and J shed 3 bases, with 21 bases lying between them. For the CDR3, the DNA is TGTGCCATCAGTGAGTGGCCCCCGCGACAGGTGGGGGCTAATGAAAAACTGTTTTTT. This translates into CAISEWPPRQVGANEKLFF.

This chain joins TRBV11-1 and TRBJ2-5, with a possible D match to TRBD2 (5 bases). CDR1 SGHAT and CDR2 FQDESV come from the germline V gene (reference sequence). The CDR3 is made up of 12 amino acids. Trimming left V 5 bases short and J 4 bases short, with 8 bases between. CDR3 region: CASSLLGETQYF. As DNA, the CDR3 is TGTGCCAGCAGCCTACTAGGAGAGACCCAGTACTTC.

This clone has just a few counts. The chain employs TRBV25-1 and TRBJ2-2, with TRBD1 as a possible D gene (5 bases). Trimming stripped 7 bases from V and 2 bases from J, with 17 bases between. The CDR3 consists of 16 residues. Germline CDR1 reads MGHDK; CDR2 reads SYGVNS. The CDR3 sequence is CASTKTQGYNTGELFF. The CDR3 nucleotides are TGTGCCAGCACCAAAACTCAGGGATACAACACCGGGGAGCTGTTTTTT.

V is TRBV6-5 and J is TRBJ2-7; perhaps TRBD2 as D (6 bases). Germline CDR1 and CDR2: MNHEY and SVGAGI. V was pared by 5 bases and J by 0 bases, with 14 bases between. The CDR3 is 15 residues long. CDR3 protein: CASSTLTSGSYEQYF. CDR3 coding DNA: TGTGCCAGCAGTACCCTGACTAGTGGCTCCTACGAGCAGTACTTC.

DNA for the CDR3: TGTGCCTGGGCGCCCCGAGGTGGTGAAAAACTGTTTTTT. Protein product: CAWAPRGGEKLFF. J is TRBJ1-4 and V is TRBV30; D unclear. V gave up 5 bases and J gave up 7 bases, with 14 bases separating them. Germline V CDR1 and CDR2: GTSNPN, SVGIG (reference sequence). This CDR3 is 13 amino acids long. The whole variable domain, remainder taken from reference TRBV30 and TRBJ1-4, is SQTIHQWPATLVQPVGSPLSLECTVEGTSNPNLYWYRQAAGRGLQLLFYSVGIGQISSEVPQNLSASRPQDRQFILSSKKLLLSDSGFYLCAWAPRGGEKLFFGSGTQLSVL.

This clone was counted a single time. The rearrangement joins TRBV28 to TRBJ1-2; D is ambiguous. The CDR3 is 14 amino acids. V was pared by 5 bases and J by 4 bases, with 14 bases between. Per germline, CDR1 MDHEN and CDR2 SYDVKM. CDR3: CASSRLTGFYGYTF. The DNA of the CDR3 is TGTGCCAGCAGTAGATTGACCGGGTTCTATGGCTACACCTTC.

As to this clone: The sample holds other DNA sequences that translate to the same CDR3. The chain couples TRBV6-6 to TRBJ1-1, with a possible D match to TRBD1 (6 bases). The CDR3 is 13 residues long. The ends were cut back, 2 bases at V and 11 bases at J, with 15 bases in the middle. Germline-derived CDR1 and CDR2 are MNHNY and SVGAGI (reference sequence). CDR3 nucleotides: TGTGCCAGCAGTTACGCACAGGGTAGAGGGGCTTTCTTT. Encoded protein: CASSYAQGRGAFF.

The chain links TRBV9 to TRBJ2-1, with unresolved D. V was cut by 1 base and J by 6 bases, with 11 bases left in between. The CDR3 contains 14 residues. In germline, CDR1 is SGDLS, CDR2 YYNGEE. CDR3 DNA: TGTGCCAGCAGCGTACAGGTTAACTTCAATGAGCAGTTCTTC. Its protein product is CASSVQVNFNEQFF.

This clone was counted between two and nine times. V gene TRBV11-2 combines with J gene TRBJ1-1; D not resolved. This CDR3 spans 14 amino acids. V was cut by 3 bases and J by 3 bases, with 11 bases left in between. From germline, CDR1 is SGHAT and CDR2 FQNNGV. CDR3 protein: CASSFTRRDTEAFF. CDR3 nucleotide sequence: TGTGCCAGCAGCTTCACCCGGCGGGACACTGAAGCTTTCTTT.

CDR3 nucleotide sequence: TGTGCCAGCCGCTGGGGGACAGGTCCCTACGAGCAGTACTTC. It specifies CASRWGTGPYEQYF. The J gene is TRBJ2-7, the V gene TRBV28; the match to TRBD1 covers 8 bases. The V gene end was trimmed by 8 bases and the J gene end by 2 bases; junction bases not matched to a gene: 8. This CDR3 is built from 14 residues. The germline V gene has CDR1 MDHEN and CDR2 SYDVKM.